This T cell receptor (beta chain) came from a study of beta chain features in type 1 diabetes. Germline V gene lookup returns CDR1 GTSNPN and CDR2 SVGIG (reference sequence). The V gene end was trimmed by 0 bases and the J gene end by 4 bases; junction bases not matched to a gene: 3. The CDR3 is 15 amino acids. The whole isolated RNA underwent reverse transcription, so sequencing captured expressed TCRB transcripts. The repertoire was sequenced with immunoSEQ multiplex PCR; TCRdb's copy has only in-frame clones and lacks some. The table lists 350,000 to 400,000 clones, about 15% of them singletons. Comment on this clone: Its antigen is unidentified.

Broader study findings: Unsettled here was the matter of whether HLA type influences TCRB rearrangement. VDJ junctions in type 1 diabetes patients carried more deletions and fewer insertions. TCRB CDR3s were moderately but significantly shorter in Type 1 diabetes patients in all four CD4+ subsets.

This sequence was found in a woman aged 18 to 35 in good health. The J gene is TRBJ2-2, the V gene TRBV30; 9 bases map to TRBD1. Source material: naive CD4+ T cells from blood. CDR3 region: CAWSVQGAATGELFF. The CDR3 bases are TGTGCCTGGAGTGTACAGGGGGCAGCCACCGGGGAGCTGTTTTTT.